This T cell receptor (beta chain) was identified in a study of cytomegalovirus exposure and HLA in healthy donors (dated 2017 in TCRdb). Context from the whole study: In an earlier analysis of some 550 of the donors, under 300 Gb of sequence data and approximately 120 million unique TCR beta sequences from about 190 million T cells were reported. The study profiled the T cell repertoires of hundreds of subjects by immunosequencing and related them to cytomegalovirus serostatus. A later analysis re-analyzed previously published TCR beta repertoires from 660 or so donors and added high-resolution HLA genotyping to study TCR occurrence patterns. On average, approximately 250,000 unique TCR beta nucleotide sequences were sequenced per donor among fewer than 500 genotyped donors of the cohort, with 15% to 20% of those sequences being non-productive. Every discovery cohort repertoire had been produced on one sequencing platform. To decide whether each TCR beta V gene segment behaved as functional or pseudogenic, an earlier analysis of nearly 600 of the donors relied on high-throughput TCR beta sequencing. A separate validation cohort of roughly 130 different subjects was used in addition to the roughly 670-subject first cohort. To predict cytomegalovirus infection status, the study combined high-throughput TCR immunosequencing, statistical association of individual TCRs with disease status, and machine learning. The number of typed donors differed by locus: about 629-640 for A, B, C, DRB1 and DQB1; some 540 for DQA1; 606 for DPA1; and 450 to 480 for DPB1. The study aimed to test whether cataloging public T cell receptors could reveal signatures of past pathogen exposure. HLA typing included class I and class II loci at four-digit resolution. The later analysis used no new phenotypic data to find candidate immune exposures, relying instead on TCR beta sequences and their occurrence across donors. Approximately 310 gigabases of sequencing data and 78 million or so unique TCR sequences were included in an early release covering 500 to 750 HLA-typed donors. Five DR-DQ haplotypes were handled as single units for association and clustering because linkage in the cohort was strong. A later genetic analysis took genome-wide SNP genotypes for about 55% of the 666 donors and used that subset as a discovery cohort. Donor age, sex, ethnicity and CMV serostatus were compiled together with the repertoire data. Of the 300 to 400 genotyped donors, 65% to 90% fell in the genetic ancestry cluster associated with self-reported Caucasian donors.

The cohort comprised fewer than 700 healthy bone marrow donors. Cohort members were all nominally healthy when sampled, although unrecorded immune exposures were likely present. The donor was CMV seronegative and was included in the group of 352 seronegative cohort members. Each donor provided a peripheral blood sample, and peripheral blood mononuclear cells were used for TCR beta sequencing. Genomic DNA extraction from the blood cell samples was performed with the Qiagen DNeasy Blood Extraction Kit. Library construction relied on the immunoSEQ multiplex PCR assay. For the multiplex PCR, a mixture combining 60 forward primers for TCR Vbeta segments and 13 reverse primers for TCR Jbeta segments was used. A multiplex PCR assay on genomic DNA amplified the CDR3 region of rearranged TCR beta genes. The amplified TCR beta libraries were sequenced on the Illumina HiSeq System as 87-base-pair reads. The published analysis was carried out like this. A later analysis counted approximately 76 million unique TCR beta chains across the 670 or so repertoires, and roughly 10 million of these chains were shared by at least two donors. Raw reads were error-corrected and collapsed into unique sequences by a nearest-neighbor algorithm in which closely related sequences were merged to remove PCR and sequencing errors. Alignment of CDR3 sequences to IMGT reference sequences was used to assign V, D and J gene segments. For a sequence to be retained, a match of at least six nucleotides to both a V gene segment and a J gene segment was required. A rearrangement counted as productive if the CDR3 had no stop codons and remained in frame with V and J, and every other rearrangement counted as non-productive. CDR3 was defined by IMGT convention, running from the second conserved V-encoded cysteine to the conserved J-encoded phenylalanine. In an earlier analysis of around 570 of the donors, sequences lacking an unambiguous match to a single V gene segment were excluded. In an earlier analysis of 587 of the donors, V segments were called functional above 56.7% productive rearrangements and were called segregating when the between-donor standard deviation exceeded 5%. A statistical classification framework was developed to diagnose cytomegalovirus status using the catalog of TCR beta chain sequences. A later analysis assigned V and J genes by comparing TCR nucleotide sequences with IMGT/GENE-DB human TR gene sequences. Using the TCRdist pipeline, a later analysis assigned CDR3 sequences along with most-parsimonious VDJ recombination scenarios. In a later analysis, each TCR beta chain was defined by its CDR3 amino acid sequence together with its V-gene family, and reads lacking a unique V-gene family were excluded. To address suspected cross-contamination and a sequencing artifact, a later analysis removed 592 highly shared, low-generation-probability nucleotide sequences. A later analysis calculated a clonal expansion index for each public chain from normalized within-repertoire ranks of inferred template counts. A later analysis computed generation probabilities with a VDJ recombination model fitted to out-of-frame rearrangements, and checked the results against IGoR. A later analysis scored TCR-TCR, TCR-HLA and TCR-CMV co-occurrence with hypergeometric tests, applying a repertoire-size bias correction to TCR pairs. To estimate false discovery rates, a later analysis permuted the HLA or CMV assignments 20 times. In a later analysis, co-occurring TCRs were grouped using DBSCAN, and TCRdist sequence similarity was added for clustering within HLA-allele-positive subsets. For co-occurrence clustering, repertoires with fewer than 30,000 or more than 120,000 public chains were excluded, along with a handful of repertoires with anomalous nucleotide sharing. TCRdb limited this immuneACCESS table to in-frame rearrangements with V and J called. A share of clones is missing; checked studies link under half to unresolved V genes, and the rest is unexplained. The DNA was the basis for D and trimming; V, J and clone size are from that table. This sample comprises roughly 150,000 clones, roughly 83% of them detected only once. The ten most abundant clones make up about 1.2% of the sample.

The germline V gene sets CDR1 to WSHSY and CDR2 to SAAADI. From the cysteine through the phenylalanine, the CDR3 covers 13 amino acids. The sequence is cut down to CDR3 DNA, 39 bases in frame from base 1. The junction carries 11 bases between V and J, which are trimmed by 3 bases and 6 bases respectively. Overall study outcomes, separate from this receptor: Some IMGT-functional V segments, including TRBV6-2 and TRBV6-3, could not be told apart with the 87-base-pair reads, so those segments were excluded. In vitro tests confirmed that a few of the cytomegalovirus-associated TCR beta chains recognize cytomegalovirus antigens. While some public TCRs were present in many individuals, most TCR sequences turned up only very rarely across donors. In a later analysis, TCR association rates were found to vary across HLA loci, with the most associated TCRs seen for DRB1 alleles and the fewest for HLA-C alleles. A cluster of highly shared sequence variants was judged likely to be a technical artifact of the sequencing pipeline. The authors suggested that the approach could potentially be generalized to other disease states and immunological phenotypes. For the cohort, immune exposure information was limited to CMV serostatus. A total of about 150 TCR beta chains were listed by the study as associated with cytomegalovirus. In a later analysis, several top co-occurrence clusters were reported to appear linked to parvovirus B19, influenza, CMV and Epstein-Barr virus. In a later analysis, HLA-associated TCR beta chains showed more clonal expansion and lower generation probabilities than non-associated chains that were equally common. The classifier was reported to diagnose cytomegalovirus status with high specificity and sensitivity in both the original and validation cohorts. A later genetic analysis reported fewer N-insertions in productive TCRs among donors in an Asian-associated ancestry cluster than the roughly 700-donor mean. A later genetic analysis associated a missense DCLRE1C variant with V-gene and J-gene trimming of TCR beta chains, and an independent cohort replicated the association. Strong co-occurrence of HLA alleles, especially DR and DQ, made assigning TCR associations to individual alleles difficult. Sequencing depth was assumed to be roughly uniform across donors in the presence/absence analyses, though that assumption may not hold. Because some donors lacked HLA typing at each locus, the association tests relied only on the typed subset. Fewer than 20 rarely observed V segments, including chromosome 9 orphons, were excluded from the earlier analysis of almost 600 of the donors because counts were too low. This cohort had only TCR beta chains sequenced, and the lack of alpha or paired-chain data limited which features could be detected. A further reported finding was that TCR beta sequences accurately predicted the HLA-A and HLA-B alleles for most subjects in the first cohort. In a later analysis, most CMV-associated TCR beta chains were found to appear HLA-restricted, with HLA associations seemingly driven largely by CMV exposure. In a later analysis, 15,000 to 20,000 TCR beta sequences were associated with specific HLA alleles at a false discovery rate of 0.05. Linkage disequilibrium might explain the correlated functional status among segregating V segments, but an unknown experimental factor could not be excluded. An earlier analysis of approximately 600 of the donors showed that most TCR beta V segments appeared in productive rearrangements either about 87% or about 30% of the time, which broadly matched IMGT annotations.

Turning to this clone: This receptor's antigen is unknown. No base quality values were provided; no much bigger clone lies one nucleotide off.

This receptor was obtained from a boy between 2 and 10 years old in good health and CMV-seronegative. Source material: PBMCs. This chain is built from TRBV10-2 and TRBJ1-2, with TRBD1 tentatively as D gene (5 bases match). The CDR3 in this case is CASSDVVGDGYTF. The DNA sequence follows: TGCGCCAGCAGTGATGTAGTAGGGGATGGCTACACCTTC.